A selection of T cell receptor beta chains follows, all from one sample in a study of T cells in Graves' hyperthyroidism and ophthalmopathy. TCRdb fed the multiplex PCR reads into MiXCR, producing one record per CDR3 protein. The data show about 98,000 distinct CDR3 sequences, around 42% seen once. Sequenced input: peripheral blood or thyroid tissue (not recorded which). The receptors were sampled from a woman younger than 45 with Graves' hyperthyroidism. Both conserved end residues are part of each CDR3.

v_gene	j_gene	CDR3aa
TRBV24-1	TRBJ1-1	CATSDRHVGNTEAFF
TRBV24-1	TRBJ2-2	CATATGFGGELFF
TRBV2	TRBJ2-5	CASSLLGGRVYF
TRBV15	TRBJ2-7	CATSRSTGLYEQYF
TRBV5-1	TRBJ1-2	CASSPYRGANYGYTF
TRBV5-4	TRBJ2-5	CASSLETGRSSQYF
TRBV9	TRBJ1-1	CASSVNPRTADTEAFF
TRBV18	TRBJ1-1	CASSTGALNTEAFF
TRBV15	TRBJ2-7	CATSRAPRGVRNGQYF
TRBV29-1	TRBJ2-5	CSVEVGSSLVYQETQYF
TRBV28	TRBJ2-7	CASSRPGTGLYEQYF
TRBV20-1	TRBJ2-7	CSVRSTVCEQYF
TRBV29-1	TRBJ1-1	CSVERDRATEAFF
TRBV10-3	TRBJ2-2	CATRPGTGELFF
TRBV7-2	TRBJ2-7	CASSLGQGGAQGQYF
TRBV6-1	TRBJ1-5	CASGLGGVGNQPQRF
TRBV2	TRBJ2-5	CASSEGETLAGETQYF
TRBV7-9	TRBJ2-5	CASSSPGTGSSATQYF
TRBV10-3	TRBJ2-2	CAISEDRGNTGELFF
TRBV7-9	TRBJ2-5	CASSLNGKETQYF
TRBV10-3	TRBJ2-7	CAISGTSSYEQYF
TRBV6-1	TRBJ1-5	CASSEEGNQPQHF
TRBV7-3	TRBJ1-2	CASSTEQGPNYGYTF
TRBV15	TRBJ1-1	CAVRGRGSTEAFF
TRBV7-2	TRBJ2-3	CASSHRQGTDTQYF
TRBV7-9	TRBJ1-4	CASSLVFGEQGTNEKLFF
TRBV9	TRBJ1-3	CASSQGQGWPGNTIYF
TRBV10-2	TRBJ2-7	CAQGLRSYEQYF
TRBV28	TRBJ1-1	CASSSPGPLNTEAFF
TRBV3-1	TRBJ2-7	CASSPGPPGEQYF
TRBV13	TRBJ2-5	CASSRDRGIQETQYF
TRBV6-5	TRBJ1-1	CASRDITNREENTEAFF
TRBV15	TRBJ2-3	CATSRDPAGGLKDTQYF
TRBV6-5	TRBJ2-7	CASSYVGLAGGGEQYF
TRBV12-3/TRBV12-4	TRBJ2-7	CASSPSLYEQHF
TRBV15	TRBJ1-3	CASSRRDRAFSRNTIYF
TRBV19	TRBJ1-1	CASSGRQTLNTEAFF
TRBV30	TRBJ1-6	CAWRRYGDSPLHF
TRBV7-6	TRBJ2-3	CASSLATAAQTSDTQYF
TRBV20-1	TRBJ1-3	CSAPWTANLGNTIYF
TRBV7-9	TRBJ2-2	CASSLGSGESGELFF
TRBV5-1	TRBJ1-1	CASNFNRPNTEAFF
TRBV20-1	TRBJ2-7	CSARPRDLSSYEQYF
TRBV5-1	TRBJ1-2	CASSPGPSLGYTF
TRBV2	TRBJ2-7	CASSYPPGQTYEQYF